This TCR beta chain was profiled in a study of a mutant IDH1 vaccine in newly diagnosed glioma listed by TCRdb under 2021. Concerning the study at large: Of the roughly 31 treated patients, approximately 62% were male and around 40% were female, and the mean age was approximately 41 years. Prior to enrollment, standard therapy consisting of radiotherapy alone, temozolomide alone, or radiochemotherapy with temozolomide had been administered to patients, with the combination being received by most patients. Peripheral blood samples were drawn at six visits, namely V03 (baseline), V05, V07, V10, V12 and V13. Longitudinal TCRB deep sequencing was done for about two dozen treated patients, wherever samples were available for exploratory analyses.

Of note for this clone: Its binding antigen is unknown. No base qualities exist here, and no much larger clone lies one base off it.

The investigation overall reported the following: Changes in the top peripheral T cell clonotypes picked up by TCRB sequencing did not appear to be linked to pseudoprogression. Selection of PBMC samples for TCRB deep sequencing was based on availability. Across multiple MHC alleles, vaccine-induced immune responses were seen in roughly 93% of patients. According to the authors, sample limitations meant that analyses of patient blood samples could not be reproduced.

Reading the germline V gene gives CDR1 SGDLS and CDR2 YYNGEE. Trimming leaves V shorter by 0 bases and J shorter by 7 bases, with the junction holding 5 bases beyond the gene matches. The CDR3 has 14 amino acids, counting the end cysteine and phenylalanine. Kept here is only the CDR3 DNA, which spans 42 bases and is read in frame from base 1. Library preparation used the immunoSEQ multiplex PCR assay. The hsTCRB Kit was used according to the manufacturer's protocol to amplify rearranged TCR beta chain sequences. An Illumina MiSeq was used to sequence the TCRB libraries. On the authors' methods: The proprietary platform of the kit vendor was used for demultiplexing, trimming and gene mapping. As stored in TCRdb, this immuneACCESS dataset retains in-frame rearrangements with V and J assigned. A fraction of the clones does not appear; measured against another copy, unresolved V genes explain less than half of the discrepancy, and the remainder lacks a known reason. V and J calls plus clone size are reproduced from that table; the DNA served to infer D and trimming. The sample contains about 88,000 clones, over 75% of them found a single time. About 5.6% of the sample rests with the top ten.

The time point label of this sample denotes: baseline, week 1 (first vaccination visit). Sample treatment or condition, as interpreted from the label and publication: pre-vaccination baseline after standard-of-care therapy. Donors had newly diagnosed WHO grade 3 or 4 IDH1-mutant astrocytomas with loss of nuclear ATRX. The samples were drawn from NOA16, a multicentre, single-arm, open-label phase I trial in Germany that tested a mutant IDH1 peptide vaccine in humans for the first time. Visit V03 blood draws served as the baseline sample for immunogenicity testing. Genomic DNA for TCRB sequencing was extracted from EDTA blood using the DNeasy Blood and Tissue Kit.

The sample consisted of PBMCs, taken from a glioma patient treated with radiotherapy, temozolomide or both. In this chain, TRBV9 is recombined with TRBJ1-2, and 8 bases in between align with TRBD1. The sequence came from a man aged 35 to 55 with glioma. Some clones in this sample may be carry-over from other donors' samples. CDR3 loop: CASSVGGQGSGYTF. The DNA sequence reads TGTGCCAGCAGCGTAGGTGGACAGGGATCTGGCTACACCTTC.